The 18 T cell receptor beta chains reported below all come from one sample, sequenced in a study of T-cell reconstitution after alpha-beta-depleted transplantation in children. The authors prepared the TCRbeta library with unique molecular identifiers. TCRdb analysed the PCR reads with MiXCR anew, one entry per CDR3 protein. The data contain around 800,000 distinct CDR3 sequences, around 17% of them seen just once; the ten biggest clones take up 5%. The source material was PBMCs, mostly from graft donor cells, sampled 360 days after TCRalphabeta/CD19-depleted stem cell transplant. The source is a male patient under 18 who had a stem cell transplant for acute lymphoblastic leukemia, so the T cells may come from the graft donor.

This clonotype has ten or more counts. This chain connects TRBV21-1 to TRBJ2-5; the table's D call, TRBD1, has no DNA check behind it. TRBV21-1 is a pseudogene locus. The length of the CDR3 is 16 residues. The CDR3 DNA reads TGTGCCAGCCGTCGGGGGACCGTCGTTTCCCTGGGGACCCAGTACTTC. Residues: CASRRGTVVSLGTQYF.

This clonotype was counted at least ten times. The chain is built from TRBV6-5 and TRBJ2-1, with no clear D. The V and J ends lost 2 bases and 5 bases respectively, with 1 base between them. Germline V CDR1 and CDR2: MNHEY, SVGAGI. This CDR3 has 11 residues. The CDR3 DNA sequence: TGTGCCAGCAGTTACAACAATGAGCAGTTCTTC. As protein: CASSYNNEQFF.

The gene calls are TRBV20-1 and TRBJ1-6, with 11 bases matching TRBD1. CDR3 size: 12 residues. Germline lookup yields CDR1 DFQATT and CDR2 SNEGSKA (reference sequence). V shed 6 bases and J 9 bases; nucleotides not matched to a gene: 1. CDR3 sequence: CSAGTGGSPLHF. The CDR3 nucleotides are TGCAGTGCCGGGACAGGGGGTTCACCCCTCCACTTT.

The chain carries TRBV20-1 and TRBJ2-7; 12 positions agree with TRBD2. The CDR3 has 15 amino acids. Trimming at V came to 3 bases and at J to 4 bases, leaving 7 bases not matched to a gene. The germline V gene encodes CDR1 DFQATT and CDR2 SNEGSKA (reference sequence). This CDR3 is CSASSASGRGYEQYF. For the CDR3, the DNA is TGCAGTGCTAGTAGTGCTAGCGGGAGGGGATACGAGCAGTACTTC.

The chain carries TRBV10-1 and TRBJ1-1; D remains unclear. This CDR3 is 13 amino acids long. Trimming took off 7 bases at V and 1 base at J, with 10 bases between the two ends. The germline V gene encodes CDR1 WNHNN and CDR2 SYGVQD (reference sequence). CDR3 sequence reads: CASKHGRNTEAFF. The CDR3 coding sequence is TGCGCCAGCAAACACGGGAGGAACACTGAAGCTTTCTTT.

This rearrangement joins TRBV5-1 to TRBJ2-7, with D possibly being TRBD2 (6 bases). CDR3 size: 15 residues. V was cut by 3 bases and J by 4 bases, with 17 bases left in between. Germline V lookup: CDR1 SGHRS, CDR2 YFSETQ. The DNA of the CDR3 is TGCGCCAGCAGCTATGGTGGCGCTAGCGTGTACGAGCAGTACTTC. It specifies CASSYGGASVYEQYF.

This clonotype was picked up many times. The V gene is TRBV5-1, the J gene TRBJ2-5; D possibly corresponds to TRBD2 (5 bases). This CDR3 comprises 15 residues. The V and J ends lost 4 bases and 1 base respectively, with 14 bases between them. In germline, CDR1 is SGHRS, CDR2 YFSETQ. The CDR3 DNA sequence: TGCGCCAGCAGCCCCCGTACTGCGGGCCAAGAGACCCAGTACTTC. It specifies CASSPRTAGQETQYF. The full variable domain, its missing parts supplied by reference TRBV5-1 and TRBJ2-5, is KAGVTQTPRYLIKTRGQQVTLSCSPISGHRSVSWYQQTPGQGLQFLFEYFSETQRNKGNFPGRFSGRQFSNSRSEMNVSTLELGDSALYLCASSPRTAGQETQYFGPGTRLLVL.

The chain is built from TRBV5-1 and TRBJ2-3; tentative D call: TRBD2 (7 bases). Germline-derived CDR1 and CDR2 are SGHRS and YFSETQ. CDR3 size: 16 residues. V lost 4 bases to trimming and J lost 0 bases, with 15 bases between them. Here the CDR3 reads CASSLEAGASTDTQYF. The CDR3 DNA reads TGCGCCAGCAGCCTGGAGGCGGGGGCCAGCACAGATACGCAGTATTTT.

About this clonotype: A much larger clone is a single base away; this may be a read error. The chain joins TRBV11-2 to TRBJ2-7; 8 bases match TRBD2. With V trimmed by 0 bases and J by 2 bases, 21 bases remained unmatched. The germline V gene has CDR1 SGHAT and CDR2 FQNNGV. CDR3 length: 21 residues. For the CDR3, the DNA is TGTGCCAGCAGCTTAGATGAGAATTCCGGGAGGGCCCGTATATTTCCCTACGAGCAGTACTTC. Its protein product is CASSLDENSGRARIFPYEQYF. Full variable domain (rest looked up from reference TRBV11-2 and TRBJ2-7): EAGVAQSPRYKIIEKRQSVAFWCNPISGHATLYWYQQILGQGPKLLIQFQNNGVVDDSQLPKDRFSAERLKGVDSTLKIQPAKLEDSAVYLCASSLDENSGRARIFPYEQYFGPGTRLTVT.

This chain joins TRBV5-1 and TRBJ1-1; 9 nucleotides align to TRBD1. CDR1 and CDR2 (germline): SGHRS, YFSETQ. After removal of 4 bases from V and 0 bases from J, the junction contained 10 bases not matched to a gene. The CDR3 extends over 17 amino acids. In DNA, the CDR3 is TGCGCCAGCAGCCCCGGACAGGGGCTTTTTATGAACACTGAAGCTTTCTTT. This sequence encodes CASSPGQGLFMNTEAFF.

At least ten counts were recorded for this clonotype. The V call is TRBV27, the J call TRBJ2-2; possible D gene TRBD1, 6 bases. Trimming stripped 8 bases from V and 6 bases from J, with 13 bases between. CDR1 is MNHEY and CDR2 is SMNVEV in the germline V gene (reference sequence). The CDR3 totals 13 residues. The DNA for the CDR3 is TGTGCCAGCCGCATCAGGGGAGCCGGGGAGCTGTTTTTT. This translates into CASRIRGAGELFF.

V and J are TRBV9 and TRBJ2-5; D possibly corresponds to TRBD1 (6 bases). There are 14 residues in the CDR3. V lost 2 bases, J lost 3 bases, and 11 bases lay in between. In germline, CDR1 is SGDLS, CDR2 YYNGEE. CDR3 region: CASSVTGNKETQYF. CDR3 DNA: TGTGCCAGCAGCGTTACAGGGAACAAAGAGACCCAGTACTTC.

A few counts support this clonotype. The chain couples TRBV15 to TRBJ1-4; D is unresolved. The germline V and J ends were trimmed by 0 bases and 8 bases, with 22 bases remaining between them. In germline, CDR1 is LNHNV, CDR2 YYDKDF (reference sequence). The CDR3 covers 18 residues. In DNA, the CDR3 is TGTGCCACCAGCAGAGATTCTGGCTGGTACAGCCTAGAAGAAAAACTGTTTTTT. Protein product: CATSRDSGWYSLEEKLFF.

Regarding this clonotype: The junction departs from germline at one end; a sequencing error may be responsible. The chain links TRBV11-2 to TRBJ2-7, with D perhaps TRBD2 (5 bases). The CDR3 runs to 14 residues. Germline V gives CDR1 SGHAT, CDR2 FQNNGV. CDR3 residues: CPSSRGLRDYEQYF. The DNA of the CDR3 is TGTCCCAGCAGCCGTGGTCTGAGGGATTACGAGCAGTACTTC.

The V and J genes are TRBV19 and TRBJ2-7; 9 nucleotides agree with TRBD1. V lost 10 bases and J lost 2; bases outside the gene matches: 12. CDR1 is LNHDA and CDR2 is SQIVND in the germline V gene (reference sequence). CDR3 length: 15 amino acids. The CDR3 region has the DNA TGTGCCACCTTACCTCCGGGACAGGGCACCTACGAGCAGTACTTC. Amino acid sequence: CATLPPGQGTYEQYF. The full variable domain, its missing parts supplied by reference TRBV19 and TRBJ2-7, is DGGITQSPKYLFRKEGQNVTLSCEQNLNHDAMYWYRQDPGQGLRLIYYSQIVNDFQKGDIAEGYSVSREKKESFPLTVTSAQKNPTAFYLCATLPPGQGTYEQYFGPGTRLTVT.

This clonotype was counted only a few times. This sequence joins TRBV15 and TRBJ2-3, with D unresolved. Trimming left V 3 bases short and J 2 bases short, with 6 bases between. Germline loops: CDR1 LNHNV, CDR2 YYDKDF (reference sequence). The CDR3 has 13 residues. The CDR3 nucleotides are TGTGCCACCAGCAGGGACCCCACAGATACGCAGTATTTT. Its protein is CATSRDPTDTQYF.

V is TRBV7-6 and J is TRBJ2-1; 9 nucleotides align to TRBD2. Germline trimming cut 5 bases from V and 12 bases from J; bases unmatched to any gene: 8. In germline, CDR1 is SGHVS, CDR2 FNYEAQ. The length of the CDR3 is 13 residues. CDR3 sequence: CASSHPGLAWQFF. Written as DNA, the CDR3 is TGTGCCAGCAGCCACCCGGGACTAGCCTGGCAGTTCTTC.

This rearrangement joins TRBV6-5 to TRBJ2-7, with 8 nucleotides matching TRBD1. Trimming removed 5 bases from V and 2 bases from J; junction bases left unmatched: 14. This CDR3 region has 17 residues. The V gene's germline CDR1 is MNHEY and CDR2 SVGAGI. CDR3 protein: CASSLQGEEDYPYEQYF. As DNA, the CDR3 is TGTGCCAGCAGTCTACAGGGGGAGGAGGATTACCCCTACGAGCAGTACTTC.